These T cell receptor beta chains were read from a single sample in a study of blood T cell repertoires in COVID-19. Profiling relied on immunoSEQ multiplex PCR, and the TCRdb table lists in-frame clones only, not all of them. Of roughly 96,000 clones listed, over 70% are singletons. Sequencing was carried out using peripheral blood. These receptors came from a man in his 60s with acute or convalescent COVID-19. Each CDR3 is given with its conserved first and last residue. Each record gives: D gene, V gene, J gene, clone size, CDR3 protein, CDR3 DNA. A D gene is named only where the DNA matches it firmly. Clone size, where shown, is once, few, many, or a class for clones that have expanded.

>TRBD2|TRBV5-1|TRBJ2-1|-
CASSLESGTNNEQFF
TGCGCCAGCAGCTTGGAGTCCGGGACTAACAATGAGCAGTTCTTC
>-|TRBV5-1|TRBJ1-1|-
CASSLGGGTNTEAFF
TGCGCCAGCAGCTTGGGTGGAGGGACGAACACTGAAGCTTTCTTT
>TRBD1|TRBV5-1|TRBJ2-1|-
CASTSGDRNYNEQFF
TGCGCCAGCACCTCCGGGGACAGGAATTACAATGAGCAGTTCTTC
>-|TRBV30|TRBJ1-5|-
CAWSVLGAERQPQHF
TGTGCCTGGAGTGTACTGGGGGCGGAACGCCAGCCCCAGCATTTT
>-|TRBV3-1/TRBV3-2|TRBJ2-5|once
CASSQSDYPGETQYF
TGTGCCAGCAGCCAATCGGACTACCCCGGAGAGACCCAGTACTTC
>-|TRBV28|TRBJ1-2|-
CASSLAVNYGYTF
TGTGCCAGCAGTTTAGCGGTTAACTATGGCTACACCTTC
>TRBD1|TRBV9|TRBJ2-7|-
CASSARQGIHEQYF
TGTGCCAGCAGCGCCCGACAGGGTATCCACGAGCAGTACTTC
>-|TRBV30|TRBJ2-5|-
CAWSRGGETQYF
TGTGCCTGGAGCAGGGGCGGAGAGACCCAGTACTTC
>TRBD2|TRBV7-3|TRBJ2-3|-
CASSPLAGGQGDTQYF
TGTGCCAGCAGCCCCCTAGCGGGGGGACAAGGGGATACGCAGTATTTT
>-|TRBV30|TRBJ1-5|few
CAWSATGFLNQPQHF
TGTGCCTGGAGCGCAACCGGGTTTTTAAATCAGCCCCAGCATTTT
>-|TRBV30|TRBJ1-2|-
CAWSASGAYTF
TGTGCCTGGAGTGCCAGCGGGGCCTACACCTTC
>-|TRBV11-2|TRBJ1-4|-
CASTDPGQTEKLFF
TGTGCCAGCACCGATCCTGGACAGACTGAAAAACTGTTTTTT
>TRBD2|TRBV18|TRBJ2-3|-
CASSPPRAGGADTQYF
TGTGCCAGCTCACCACCGAGAGCGGGAGGGGCAGATACGCAGTATTTT
>-|TRBV9|TRBJ1-5|few
CASSRGMSGNHQPQHF
TGTGCCAGCAGCCGTGGTATGTCAGGGAATCATCAGCCCCAGCATTTT
>TRBD1|TRBV11-2|TRBJ2-2|few
CASRILQGASKAGELFF
TGTGCCAGCAGAATCTTACAGGGGGCAAGCAAGGCCGGGGAGCTGTTTTTT
>-|TRBV10-1|TRBJ2-3|-
CASSGGAAGYTSTDTQYF
TGCGCCAGCAGTGGGGGTGCGGCGGGGTACACTAGCACAGATACGCAGTATTTT
>TRBD1|TRBV6-5|TRBJ2-5|-
CASSPGGQQETQYF
TGTGCCAGCAGTCCAGGGGGCCAACAAGAGACCCAGTACTTC
>-|TRBV6-2/TRBV6-3|TRBJ1-5|-
CASSYSLTVNQPQHF
TGTGCCAGCAGTTACTCGTTGACAGTCAATCAGCCCCAGCATTTT
>-|TRBV29-1|TRBJ2-7|-
CSVRNTSSYEQYF
TGCAGCGTCCGCAATACGAGTTCGTACGAGCAGTACTTC
>-|TRBV5-1|TRBJ1-5|-
CASSFSGGDQPQHF
TGCGCCAGCAGCTTCAGCGGGGGTGATCAGCCCCAGCATTTT
>TRBD1|TRBV19|TRBJ2-1|-
CASKQVGTATYNEQFF
TGTGCCAGTAAGCAGGTCGGGACAGCCACCTACAATGAGCAGTTCTTC
>-|TRBV30|TRBJ2-3|-
CAWSGRLTDTQYF
TGTGCCTGGAGTGGGCGGCTCACAGATACGCAGTATTTT
>TRBD1|TRBV9|TRBJ2-5|-
CASSDGQETQETQYF
TGTGCCAGCAGCGACGGACAGGAAACACAAGAGACCCAGTACTTC
>-|TRBV2|TRBJ1-1|-
CASTPGGSGRNTEAFF
TGTGCCAGCACTCCCGGAGGCAGTGGAAGGAACACTGAAGCTTTCTTT
>TRBD1|TRBV4-1|TRBJ2-5|-
CASSQSGTGPETQYF
TGCGCCAGCAGCCAGTCCGGGACAGGGCCCGAGACCCAGTACTTC
>-|TRBV18|TRBJ1-1|-
CASSPTVNTEAFF
TGTGCCAGCTCACCAACGGTGAACACTGAAGCTTTCTTT
>-|TRBV11-3|TRBJ1-1|-
CASSLGRVPYTEAFF
TGTGCCAGCAGCTTAGGGAGGGTACCTTACACTGAAGCTTTCTTT
>-|TRBV15|TRBJ2-3|-
CATSPLGRADTDTQYF
TGTGCCACCAGCCCCCTAGGCCGAGCGGACACAGATACGCAGTATTTT
>-|TRBV4-1|TRBJ1-2|-
CASSHGEVKGTSDYGYTF
TGCGCCAGCAGCCACGGGGAGGTCAAGGGGACCTCCGACTATGGCTACACCTTC
>TRBD1|TRBV29-1|TRBJ2-2|-
CSVAAGTANTGELFF
TGCAGCGTCGCAGCTGGGACAGCGAACACCGGGGAGCTGTTTTTT
>TRBD1|TRBV2|TRBJ2-2|-
CASSDLPDRANTGELFF
TGTGCCAGCAGCGACCTTCCGGACAGGGCGAACACCGGGGAGCTGTTTTTT
>-|TRBV6-4|TRBJ2-3|-
CASSSLASELNTQYF
TGTGCCAGCAGTTCCCTGGCTAGCGAACTAAATACGCAGTATTTT
>-|TRBV11-3|TRBJ2-7|-
CASSLGEGGYEQYF
TGTGCCAGCAGCTTAGGAGAAGGCGGCTACGAGCAGTACTTC
>TRBD1|TRBV7-9|TRBJ2-7|many
CASSSLGQPYEQYF
TGTGCCAGCAGCTCTCTGGGACAGCCCTACGAGCAGTACTTC
>-|TRBV19|TRBJ2-1|-
CASSKGGQFYNEQFF
TGTGCCAGTAGTAAGGGGGGACAGTTCTACAATGAGCAGTTCTTC
>TRBD1|TRBV5-1|TRBJ2-3|-
CASSSGQGAVRDTQYF
TGCGCCAGCAGTTCCGGACAGGGGGCGGTGAGAGATACGCAGTATTTT
>-|TRBV12-3/TRBV12-4|TRBJ1-1|-
CASGTVMNTEAFF
TGTGCCAGCGGAACAGTCATGAACACTGAAGCTTTCTTT
>-|TRBV27|TRBJ2-1|-
CASSNSNEQFF
TGTGCCAGCTCTAACAGCAATGAGCAGTTCTTC
>-|TRBV5-8|TRBJ1-5|few
CASSLRQPQHF
TGTGCCAGCAGCTTGCGTCAGCCCCAGCATTTT
>TRBD2|TRBV5-4|TRBJ2-1|-
CASTTPGGVGNEQFF
TGTGCCAGCACCACACCGGGGGGGGTGGGGAATGAGCAGTTCTTC
>-|TRBV15|TRBJ2-3|few
CATSRDSAAGPGTQYF
TGTGCCACCAGCAGAGATAGTGCAGCGGGCCCTGGTACGCAGTATTTT
>-|TRBV7-9|TRBJ1-1|once
CASSLDSSSTEAFF
TGTGCCAGCAGCTTAGATAGCTCCAGCACTGAAGCTTTCTTT
>TRBD1|TRBV28|TRBJ1-1|-
CASSPWTGSNTEAFF
TGTGCCAGCAGTCCTTGGACAGGTTCGAACACTGAAGCTTTCTTT
>TRBD1|TRBV10-3|TRBJ1-2|-
CAIAATGGWNGYTF
TGTGCCATCGCCGCGACAGGGGGCTGGAATGGCTACACCTTC
>TRBD1|TRBV19|TRBJ2-5|-
CASSIGGTGIQETQYF
TGTGCCAGTAGTATAGGCGGGACAGGAATACAAGAGACCCAGTACTTC
>-|TRBV7-2|TRBJ2-7|-
CASSFQVAYEQYF
TGTGCCAGCAGCTTTCAGGTCGCCTACGAGCAGTACTTC
>-|TRBV29-1|TRBJ1-4|-
CSVRFGSTATNEKLFF
TGCAGCGTTCGCTTTGGGAGCACCGCAACTAATGAAAAACTGTTTTTT
>-|TRBV1|TRBJ2-1|-
CTSSHPPGLAGPTYNEQFF
TGCACCAGCAGCCACCCCCCGGGACTAGCGGGGCCTACCTACAATGAGCAGTTCTTC
>-|TRBV29-1|TRBJ1-2|-
CSVEEIENYGYTF
TGCAGCGTTGAAGAAATAGAGAACTATGGCTACACCTTC
>TRBD2|TRBV6-5|TRBJ2-7|-
CASSLVSGGSYEQYF
TGTGCCAGCAGTTTGGTTAGCGGGGGATCCTACGAGCAGTACTTC
>-|TRBV7-7|TRBJ2-2|-
CASTLSWPHTGELFF
TGTGCCAGCACCCTCAGTTGGCCACACACCGGGGAGCTGTTTTTT
>TRBD1|TRBV6-6|TRBJ2-1|-
CASSWDRASSNEQFF
TGTGCCAGCAGTTGGGACAGGGCCTCTAGCAATGAGCAGTTCTTC
>TRBD1|TRBV4-3|TRBJ1-2|-
CASSQDAAGGLGYTF
TGCGCCAGCAGCCAAGATGCGGCAGGGGGCCTGGGCTACACCTTC